The present entry profiles one T cell receptor (beta chain) with its context. Its antigen is currently unknown. Autoimmune disease history or systemic immunosuppression disqualified patients. This sample was included in a study of OX40 agonist ivuxolimab in advanced cancers. About the study: Three patients responded partially, comprising one with hepatocellular carcinoma and two with cutaneous melanoma.

Study-level points and caveats: Part of the nonresponder group also had normalized T-cell clonal expansion that was low. The investigators did not determine what antigen specificity the expanded peripheral T cells had.

Libraries were prepared by immunoSEQ multiplex PCR; TCRdb keeps only in-frame clonotypes and omits some of them. The table includes 55,000 to 75,000 clones, around four fifths detected once. This specimen consisted of CD4+ or CD8+ T cells sorted from blood, obtained in a trial of the OX40 agonist ivuxolimab. This receptor was taken from an adult with an advanced solid tumor such as melanoma, head and neck, liver or kidney cancer.

CDR3 residues: CASRDSGTDTQYF. In nucleotides, the CDR3 is TGTGCCAGCAGGGACAGCGGCACAGATACGCAGTATTTT. This chain connects TRBV27 to TRBJ2-3; tentatively, D is TRBD1 (6 bases). Germline CDR1 MNHEY, CDR2 SMNVEV (reference sequence). Trimming pared 6 bases from V and 1 base from J, leaving 8 bases between. This CDR3 comprises 13 residues.